These 10 T cell receptor beta chains share one sample of origin, sequenced in a study of PD-L1 blockade in urothelial cancer. Method: immunoSEQ multiplex PCR; TCRdb's copy keeps in-frame clones and lacks some. The profile shows roughly 90,000 clones, about 90% of them singletons. Time point indicated: pretreatment peripheral blood. The input for sequencing was PBMCs, taken around atezolizumab (anti-PD-L1) treatment. All receptors come from a woman of 80 years or more with urothelial cancer.

The gene calls are TRBV7-2 and TRBJ2-7; TRBD2 agrees at 7 bases. There are 14 residues in the CDR3. The germline CDR1 and CDR2 sequences are SGHTA and FQGNSA. After removal of 5 bases from V and 3 bases from J, the junction contained 7 bases not matched to a gene. CDR3 bases: TGTGCCAGCAGCACGACTAGCTCCCACTACGAGCAGTACTTC. Amino acid sequence: CASSTTSSHYEQYF.

This clone has only a few counts. The genes are TRBV11-2 and TRBJ1-3; D might be TRBD1 (5 bases). Per the germline V gene, CDR1 is SGHAT and CDR2 is FQNNGV. Trimming removed 5 bases at V and 0 bases at J, with 8 bases between. The CDR3 is 14 residues long. CDR3 bases: TGTGCCAGCAGCGTGACAGACTCTGGAAACACCATATATTTT. Translating it yields CASSVTDSGNTIYF.

This clone was counted a few times. J is TRBJ1-4 and V is TRBV7-9, with a tentative D call TRBD1 (5 bases). From germline, CDR1 is SEHNR and CDR2 FQNEAQ (reference sequence). The CDR3 length is 16 residues. Trimming took off 5 bases at V and 7 bases at J, with 20 bases between the two ends. For the CDR3, the DNA is TGTGCCAGCAGCCCCGGGACGGGGGGATTTGGTGAAAAACTGTTTTTT. This gives the protein CASSPGTGGFGEKLFF.

The V call is TRBV5-1, the J call TRBJ1-1; 8 bases match TRBD1. Germline-derived CDR1 and CDR2 are SGHRS and YFSETQ. The CDR3 consists of 14 residues. After removal of 5 bases from V and 0 bases from J, the junction contained 3 bases not matched to a gene. Here the CDR3 reads CASRATGVNTEAFF. The CDR3 coding sequence is TGCGCCAGCAGGGCGACAGGGGTGAACACTGAAGCTTTCTTT.

The J gene is TRBJ2-2, the V gene TRBV19, with 7 bases aligning to TRBD1. Germline CDR1 and CDR2: LNHDA and SQIVND (reference sequence). The CDR3 contains 18 residues. The V gene end was trimmed by 1 base and the J gene end by 4 bases; junction bases not matched to a gene: 12. The CDR3 nucleotides are TGTGCCAGTAGTATAGTTCGTGGGTGGGACAGAAGCACCGGGGAGCTGTTTTTT. Amino acid sequence: CASSIVRGWDRSTGELFF.

This clone came up a few times. V gene TRBV12-5 combines with J gene TRBJ1-2; TRBD1 matches 7 bases. Germline CDR1 LGHNT, CDR2 FRNRAP. V was clipped by 6 bases and J by 6 bases; unmatched bases: 10. The CDR3 spans 14 residues. CDR3 coding DNA: TGTGCTAGTGGCCCTGAGGGGACAGCAGATGGCTACACCTTC. This codes for CASGPEGTADGYTF.

The rearrangement joins TRBV5-4 to TRBJ2-3, with 13 bases lining up with TRBD2. The trim removed 4 bases at V and 0 bases at J, leaving 2 bases unmatched. Germline loops: CDR1 SGHNT, CDR2 YYREEE (reference sequence). This CDR3 is 16 amino acids long. DNA for the CDR3: TGTGCCAGCAGCCCGGGACTAGCGGGAAGCACAGATACGCAGTATTTT. This encodes CASSPGLAGSTDTQYF.

The gene calls are TRBV2 and TRBJ2-3, with 10 bases that match TRBD2. The ends lost 8 bases at V and 1 base at J; junction bases unmatched: 6. This CDR3 contains 15 residues. Germline V gene lookup returns CDR1 SNHLY and CDR2 FYNNEI. The CDR3 region is CASQPGTSGTDTQYF. The CDR3 DNA is TGTGCCAGCCAACCGGGGACTAGCGGCACAGATACGCAGTATTTT.

The chain employs TRBV6-6 and TRBJ1-1; 7 bases line up with TRBD1. Germline CDR1 and CDR2: MNHNY and SVGAGI (reference sequence). The J segment lost 0 bases and the V segment lost 2 bases, leaving 6 bases of the junction unmatched. There are 16 residues in the CDR3. The CDR3 reads CASSYNPGGLNTEAFF. Here the CDR3 DNA reads TGTGCCAGCAGTTACAACCCAGGGGGTCTGAACACTGAAGCTTTCTTT.

The gene calls are TRBV27 and TRBJ2-2; D remains ambiguous. The CDR3 covers 16 residues. Germline V gene data show CDR1 as MNHEY and CDR2 as SMNVEV (reference sequence). Trimming shortened V by 3 bases and J by 0 bases, and 11 bases separated the two germline ends. Here the CDR3 DNA reads TGTGCCAGCAGTTTTCATCGCGGCTCGAACACCGGGGAGCTGTTTTTT. It codes for CASSFHRGSNTGELFF.